Listed here is a single T cell receptor (beta chain). The target antigen is unknown. The sample comes from a study of PD-1 blockade in classical Hodgkin lymphoma. Time point in this sample: newly diagnosed, previously untreated cHL patient sample. The authors used newly diagnosed, untreated classical Hodgkin lymphoma PBMCs as comparison. Clones were sequenced by immunoSEQ multiplex PCR, and TCRdb holds only the in-frame ones, with some missing. The table includes over 25,000 clones, roughly 92% detected once. Study-level points and caveats: With respect to the repertoire differences, their causes, possibly disease activity or prior therapy, remain undefined.

This TCR derives from a human donor with classical Hodgkin lymphoma. Sequenced: peripheral blood mononuclear cells (PBMCs).

The CDR3 loop reads CASSQGSSGSSYSRAKNIQYF. As DNA, the CDR3 is TGCGCCAGCAGCCAAGGTTCTAGCGGGAGTTCTTATAGTCGGGCCAAAAACATTCAGTACTTC. The chain is built from TRBV4-1 and TRBJ2-4; TRBD2 agrees at 10 bases. The V gene end was trimmed by 1 base and the J gene end by 1 base; junction bases not matched to a gene: 16. Germline V CDR1 and CDR2: MGHRA, YSYEKL. The CDR3 totals 21 residues.